This passage covers 2 T cell receptor beta chains from one sample sequenced in a study of graft-versus-host responses after intestinal transplantation. Clones were sequenced by immunoSEQ multiplex PCR, and TCRdb holds only the in-frame ones, with some missing. Of about 120,000 clones in the sample, approximately 92% are singletons; the top ten hold about 0.25%. Their antigen targets remain unknown. Sequencing used unstimulated CD4+ T cells sorted from spleen or lymph node cells, obtained before transplant. The receptor set was obtained from a human donor who was the organ donor for an intestinal transplant.

This chain links TRBV5-1 with TRBJ2-2; TRBD2 agrees at 9 bases. Germline loops: CDR1 SGHRS, CDR2 YFSETQ. The CDR3 sequence is 17 residues long. V lost 4 bases and J lost 0; bases outside the gene matches: 7. The DNA of the CDR3 is TGCGCCAGCAGCGTCGAACTAGCGGGTGCGAACACCGGGGAGCTGTTTTTT. Translating it yields CASSVELAGANTGELFF.

This clone was detected a few times. The rearrangement links TRBV4-3 to TRBJ1-2; 9 bases agree with TRBD1. Germline V gives CDR1 LGHNA, CDR2 YSLEER. The J segment lost 3 bases and the V segment lost 5 bases, leaving 13 bases of the junction unmatched. The CDR3 extends over 17 amino acids. This CDR3 is CASSSSLHRDRDYGYTF. The CDR3 DNA is TGCGCCAGCAGCTCCAGCCTACACCGGGACAGGGACTATGGCTACACCTTC.